The 26 T cell receptor beta chains in this list originate from one sample, sequenced in a study of T cell responses to AZD1222 COVID-19 vaccine (dated by TCRdb to about 2021). The time point label here, explained by the study, means: about 28 days (+/-7) after the second vaccine dose. Library generation was performed with the immunoSEQ multiplex PCR assay. In its TCRdb copy, this immuneACCESS table keeps in-frame sequences only and misses some clones. Where compared with another copy, unresolved V genes explain less than half of these, and the others have no known cause. This sample is represented by around 160,000 clones; approximately 94% of them were singletons. Clones ranked in the top ten supply roughly 5.5% of the sample. Material: peripheral blood, obtained 28 days after the second AZD1222 dose. All receptors come from an adult who received the AZD1222 COVID-19 vaccine.

The V gene is TRBV6-5, the J gene TRBJ1-1, with a tentative D call TRBD1 (6 bases). Germline values: CDR1 MNHEY, CDR2 SVGAGI. The V end was cut by 6 bases, the J end by 0 bases, with 11 bases between. The CDR3 loop spans 14 amino acids. CDR3 DNA: TGTGCCAGCAGGGGGGCAGGTTTGAACACTGAAGCTTTCTTT. Residues: CASRGAGLNTEAFF.

V is TRBV10-1 and J is TRBJ2-2; D remains unclear. V shed 0 bases and J shed 6 bases, with 5 bases lying between them. The CDR3 has 13 residues. The germline V gene has CDR1 WNHNN and CDR2 SYGVQD (reference sequence). CDR3 nucleotides: TGCGCCAGCAGTGAGTCTGGGTCCGGGGAGCTGTTTTTT. Its translation is CASSESGSGELFF.

The CDR3 spells CASSFSQDTEAFF. For the CDR3, the DNA is TGTGCCAGCAGCTTTAGTCAGGACACTGAAGCTTTCTTT. This chain uses TRBV7-9 with TRBJ1-1, with D hard to call. CDR1 SEHNR and CDR2 FQNEAQ come from the germline V gene (reference sequence). The length of the CDR3 is 13 residues. With 3 bases removed from V and 3 bases from J, the gap between germline ends came to 8 bases. The whole variable domain, filled in from reference TRBV7-9 and TRBJ1-1, reads DTGVSQNPRHKITKRGQNVTFRCDPISEHNRLYWYRQTLGQGPEFLTYFQNEAQLEKSRLLSDRFSAERPKGSFSTLEIQRTEQGDSAMYLCASSFSQDTEAFFGQGTRLTVV.

The V call is TRBV18, the J call TRBJ2-1; D is ambiguous. Germline V CDR1 and CDR2: KGHSH, LQKENI. The V and J ends lost 3 bases and 2 bases respectively, with 14 bases between them. This CDR3 contains 16 residues. The CDR3 spells CASSPRLGSTYNEQFF. The DNA for the CDR3 is TGTGCCAGCTCACCCCGCCTCGGCAGCACCTACAATGAGCAGTTCTTC.

This chain joins TRBV5-1 and TRBJ2-5; D is perhaps TRBD1 (5 bases). Germline CDR1 reads SGHRS; CDR2 reads YFSETQ. The CDR3 has 14 residues. V was shortened by 2 bases and J by 0 bases, with 8 bases between the two germline ends. DNA for the CDR3: TGCGCCAGCAGCTTAGGACACCACCAAGAGACCCAGTACTTC. Protein: CASSLGHHQETQYF.

V gene TRBV27 combines with J gene TRBJ1-6, with a possible D match to TRBD1 (6 bases). V shed 6 bases and J shed 4 bases, with 22 bases lying between them. Germline loops: CDR1 MNHEY, CDR2 SMNVEV (reference sequence). The CDR3 sequence is 18 residues long. CDR3 nucleotide sequence: TGTGCCAGCAGGAAAAACGGGGGGGCGCCTGGATATAATTCACCCCTCCACTTT. This encodes CASRKNGGAPGYNSPLHF.

The rearrangement joins TRBV20-1 to TRBJ1-2; D is ambiguous. V was cut by 1 base and J by 2 bases, with 2 bases left in between. CDR3 length: 11 residues. The germline V gene encodes CDR1 DFQATT and CDR2 SNEGSKA (reference sequence). CDR3 amino acids: CSARVNYGYTF. CDR3 in DNA: TGCAGTGCTAGAGTGAACTATGGCTACACCTTC.

This rearrangement joins TRBV4-2 to TRBJ1-4; the match to TRBD1 covers 8 bases. This CDR3 spans 21 amino acids. Germline lookup yields CDR1 LGHNA and CDR2 YNFKEQ. The J segment lost 3 bases and the V segment lost 4 bases, leaving 22 bases of the junction unmatched. CDR3 in DNA: TGTGCCAGCAGCCGGACCTGGGAGGGCAGGGGGCGCGTGCAGGCTAATGAAAAACTGTTTTTT. Translated, it gives CASSRTWEGRGRVQANEKLFF.

CDR3 sequence: CASSEGHNYGYTF. DNA of the CDR3: TGTGCCAGCAGTGAGGGACATAACTATGGCTACACCTTC. The J gene is TRBJ1-2, the V gene TRBV6-1; D might be TRBD1 (6 bases). V was shortened by 3 bases and J by 1 base, with 6 bases between the two germline ends. This CDR3 region has 13 residues. Looked up from germline, CDR1 is MNHNS and CDR2 is SASEGT.

The rearrangement links TRBV11-2 to TRBJ2-7; TRBD1 matches 9 bases. V lost 6 bases to trimming and J lost 0 bases; unmatched junction nucleotides: 6. CDR1 is SGHAT and CDR2 is FQNNGV in the germline V gene. CDR3 size: 15 residues. The chain's CDR3 is CASRDRGPPSYEQYF. The CDR3 DNA is TGTGCCAGCAGGGACAGGGGCCCACCCTCCTACGAGCAGTACTTC.

V gene TRBV18 combines with J gene TRBJ1-2, with 8 bases lining up with TRBD1. The germline gives CDR1 KGHSH, CDR2 LQKENI. The CDR3 extends over 15 amino acids. V shed 3 bases, J shed 5 bases, and the junction held 8 bases outside the gene matches. CDR3 sequence reads: CASSPPGQGAYGYTF. The CDR3 region has the DNA TGTGCCAGCTCACCCCCTGGGCAGGGGGCTTATGGCTACACCTTC. The variable domain in full, with the rest retrieved from reference TRBV18 and TRBJ1-2, is NAGVMQNPRHLVRRRGQEARLRCSPMKGHSHVYWYRQLPEEGLKFMVYLQKENIIDESGMPKERFSAEFPKEGPSILRIQQVVRGDSAAYFCASSPPGQGAYGYTFGSGTRLTVV.

V usage is TRBV12-5 and J usage is TRBJ2-1; 10 bases map to TRBD1. The germline V gene encodes CDR1 LGHNT and CDR2 FRNRAP. The CDR3 spans 13 residues. The V and J ends lost 3 bases and 9 bases, in that order; junction bases with no gene match: 2. The CDR3 region has the DNA TGTGCTAGTGGTTTTGGACAGGGGGGTGAGCAGTTCTTC. Translation gives CASGFGQGGEQFF.

The chain links TRBV18 to TRBJ1-1; D is possibly TRBD1 (5 bases). The germline CDR1 and CDR2 sequences are KGHSH and LQKENI. CDR3 length equals 17 residues. V was shortened by 3 bases and J by 4 bases, with 21 bases between the two germline ends. In DNA, the CDR3 is TGTGCCAGCTCACCTGGGTTCCGGCAGGGAGGTCGCACTGAAGCTTTCTTT. Translated, it gives CASSPGFRQGGRTEAFF.

V and J are TRBV28 and TRBJ1-5; unclear D gene. CDR3 length: 14 residues. The V end lost 3 bases, the J end lost 5 bases, and 11 bases lay between the germline ends. Germline assignment: CDR1 MDHEN and CDR2 SYDVKM. The CDR3 loop reads CASSLTADYQPQHF. DNA of the CDR3: TGTGCCAGCAGTTTGACGGCAGACTATCAGCCCCAGCATTTT.

J is TRBJ2-2 and V is TRBV6-5; TRBD2 aligns across 10 bases. Losses at the gene ends were 2 bases for V and 9 bases for J; bases not matched to a gene: 6. The germline V gene has CDR1 MNHEY and CDR2 SVGAGI. The CDR3 is made up of 15 amino acids. The CDR3 reads CASSYRASGSWELFF. CDR3 DNA: TGTGCCAGCAGTTACAGGGCTAGCGGGAGTTGGGAGCTGTTTTTT.

The chain employs TRBV6-5 and TRBJ2-1, with a possible D match to TRBD1 (5 bases). The V end lost 5 bases, the J end lost 0 bases, and 11 bases lay between the germline ends. From germline, CDR1 is MNHEY and CDR2 SVGAGI. This CDR3 has 15 amino acids. The CDR3 DNA sequence: TGTGCCAGCAGTCGTGACAGTAGCTCCTACAATGAGCAGTTCTTC. It specifies CASSRDSSSYNEQFF.

The chain uses TRBV30 and TRBJ1-2; the D gene is possibly TRBD1 (5 bases). Germline assignment: CDR1 GTSNPN and CDR2 SVGIG (reference sequence). This CDR3 spans 13 amino acids. Trimming left V 5 bases short and J 4 bases short, with 14 bases between. CDR3 DNA sequence: TGTGCCTGGGACCTCGGGACCGTCTATGGCTACACCTTC. Its protein is CAWDLGTVYGYTF.

The rearrangement uses TRBV28 and TRBJ1-2, with D unresolved. Trimming left V 6 bases short and J 1 base short, with 3 bases between. Germline V gives CDR1 MDHEN, CDR2 SYDVKM. The CDR3 consists of 11 residues. CDR3 loop: CASSVNYGYTF. CDR3 in DNA: TGTGCCAGCAGCGTTAACTATGGCTACACCTTC.

The chain uses TRBV3-1 (or the pseudogene TRBV3-2) and TRBJ2-3; 12 bases line up with TRBD2. Germline V gene data show CDR1 as LGHDT and CDR2 as YNNKEL (reference sequence). Germline trimming cut 3 bases from V and 3 bases from J; bases unmatched to any gene: 4. The length of the CDR3 is 16 residues. In DNA form, the CDR3 reads TGTGCCAGCAGCCACGGACTAGCGGGAAAGACAGATACGCAGTATTTT. This sequence encodes CASSHGLAGKTDTQYF.

The V gene is TRBV5-1, the J gene TRBJ2-7, with D unclear. V lost 0 bases to trimming and J lost 0 bases, with 7 bases between them. The V gene's germline CDR1 is SGHRS and CDR2 YFSETQ. This CDR3 is 14 amino acids long. CDR3 sequence reads: CASSLAADSYEQYF. The DNA for the CDR3 is TGCGCCAGCAGCTTGGCGGCGGACTCCTACGAGCAGTACTTC.

V usage is TRBV5-1 and J usage is TRBJ1-4, with no clear D. V gave up 0 bases and J gave up 7 bases, with 13 bases separating them. The CDR3 has 15 amino acids. In germline, CDR1 is SGHRS, CDR2 YFSETQ. CDR3 region: CASSLEVPGGEKLFF. The CDR3 DNA reads as TGCGCCAGCAGCTTGGAAGTTCCGGGCGGTGAAAAACTGTTTTTT.

The chain couples TRBV21-1 to TRBJ2-1; the DNA was not compared with TRBD2, the D call given in the table. TRBV21-1 is a pseudogene locus. The CDR3 is made up of 17 amino acids. This CDR3 reads CASSNLAKRVSYNEQFF. CDR3 nucleotide sequence: TGTGCCAGCAGCAATTTGGCGAAGAGGGTCTCCTACAATGAGCAGTTCTTC.

The chain uses TRBV10-2 and TRBJ2-1, with D maybe TRBD2 (5 bases). The CDR3 contains 12 residues. Germline lookup yields CDR1 WSHSY and CDR2 SAAADI. The germline V and J ends were trimmed by 3 bases and 10 bases, with 10 bases remaining between them. CDR3: CASSDPGYEQFF. CDR3 bases: TGCGCCAGCAGTGATCCGGGGTACGAGCAGTTCTTC.

The chain is built from TRBV6-6 and TRBJ2-2; tentatively, D is TRBD2 (6 bases). Trimming left V 6 bases short and J 4 bases short, with 18 bases between. Germline-derived CDR1 and CDR2 are MNHNY and SVGAGI (reference sequence). The CDR3 spans 16 residues. The CDR3 region is CASSPAGGYSTGELFF. DNA of the CDR3: TGTGCCAGCAGCCCTGCTGGGGGGTATAGCACCGGGGAGCTGTTTTTT.

This chain links TRBV19 with TRBJ1-4; a weak D match, TRBD1 (6 bases). The germline V and J ends were trimmed by 7 bases and 0 bases, with 15 bases remaining between them. Germline V CDR1 and CDR2: LNHDA, SQIVND (reference sequence). This CDR3 comprises 16 residues. CDR3 nucleotides: TGTGCCAGTAAAACGGCGGGGGCAACAACTAATGAAAAACTGTTTTTT. Translated, it gives CASKTAGATTNEKLFF. Filled out from reference TRBV19 and TRBJ1-4, the complete variable domain reads DGGITQSPKYLFRKEGQNVTLSCEQNLNHDAMYWYRQDPGQGLRLIYYSQIVNDFQKGDIAEGYSVSREKKESFPLTVTSAQKNPTAFYLCASKTAGATTNEKLFFGSGTQLSVL.

The CDR3 nucleotides read TGCGCCAGCAGCCAAGCCGCGAACCAAGAGACCCAGTACTTC. It yields the protein CASSQAANQETQYF. This chain joins TRBV4-1 and TRBJ2-5; D gene uncertain. With 1 base removed from V and 0 bases from J, the gap between germline ends came to 6 bases. Germline CDR1 is MGHRA and CDR2 is YSYEKL. The CDR3 is 14 amino acids.